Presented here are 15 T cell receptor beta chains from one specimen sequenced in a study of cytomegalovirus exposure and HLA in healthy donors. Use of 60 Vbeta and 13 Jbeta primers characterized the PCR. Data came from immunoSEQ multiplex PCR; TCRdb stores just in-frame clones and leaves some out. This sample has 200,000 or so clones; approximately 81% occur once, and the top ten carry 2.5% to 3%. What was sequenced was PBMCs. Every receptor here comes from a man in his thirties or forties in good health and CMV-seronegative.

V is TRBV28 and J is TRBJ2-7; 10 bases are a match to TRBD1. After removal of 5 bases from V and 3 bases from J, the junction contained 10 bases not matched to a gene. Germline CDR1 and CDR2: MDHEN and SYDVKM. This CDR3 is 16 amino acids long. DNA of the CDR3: TGTGCCAGCAGTGTGGACACCGGGACAGGGGTCTACGAGCAGTACTTC. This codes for CASSVDTGTGVYEQYF.

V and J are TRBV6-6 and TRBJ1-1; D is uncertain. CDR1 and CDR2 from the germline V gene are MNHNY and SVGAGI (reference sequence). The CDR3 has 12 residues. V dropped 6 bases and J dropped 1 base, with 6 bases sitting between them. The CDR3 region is CASRERNTEAFF. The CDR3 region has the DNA TGTGCCAGCAGAGAGAGGAACACTGAAGCTTTCTTT.

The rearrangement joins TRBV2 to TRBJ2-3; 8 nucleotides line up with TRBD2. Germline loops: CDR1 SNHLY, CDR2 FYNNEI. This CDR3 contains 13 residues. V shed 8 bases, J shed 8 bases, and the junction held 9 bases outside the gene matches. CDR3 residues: CASSTGGAATQYF. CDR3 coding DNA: TGTGCCAGCTCCACGGGGGGGGCCGCTACGCAGTATTTT.

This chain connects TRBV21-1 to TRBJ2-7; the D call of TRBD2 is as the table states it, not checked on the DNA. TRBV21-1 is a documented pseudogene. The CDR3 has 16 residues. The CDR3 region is CASSKGGVGERDEQYF. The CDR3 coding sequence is TGTGCCAGCAGCAAAGGGGGAGTGGGCGAGAGGGACGAGCAGTACTTC.

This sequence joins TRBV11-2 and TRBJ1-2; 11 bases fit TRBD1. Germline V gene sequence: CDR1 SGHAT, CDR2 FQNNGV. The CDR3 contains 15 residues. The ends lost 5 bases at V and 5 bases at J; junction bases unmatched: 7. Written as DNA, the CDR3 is TGTGCCAGCAGCCCGGGACAGGGGGGGTCGTATGGCTACACCTTC. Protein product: CASSPGQGGSYGYTF.

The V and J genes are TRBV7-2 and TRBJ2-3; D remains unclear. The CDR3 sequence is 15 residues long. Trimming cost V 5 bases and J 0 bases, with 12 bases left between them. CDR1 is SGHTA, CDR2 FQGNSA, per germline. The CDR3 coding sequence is TGTGCCAGCAGCCCCCAGGATTCTAGCACAGATACGCAGTATTTT. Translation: CASSPQDSSTDTQYF.

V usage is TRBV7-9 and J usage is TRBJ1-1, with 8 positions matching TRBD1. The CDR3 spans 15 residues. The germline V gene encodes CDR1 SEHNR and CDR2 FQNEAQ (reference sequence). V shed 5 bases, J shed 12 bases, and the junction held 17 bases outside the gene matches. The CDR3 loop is CASSDYPGQGGVTFF. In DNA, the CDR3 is TGTGCCAGCAGCGACTATCCCGGACAGGGAGGTGTGACTTTCTTT.

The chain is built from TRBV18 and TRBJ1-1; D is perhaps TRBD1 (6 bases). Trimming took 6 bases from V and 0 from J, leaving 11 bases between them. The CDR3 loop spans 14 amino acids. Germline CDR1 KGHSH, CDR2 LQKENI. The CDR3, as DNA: TGTGCCAGCTCCCAAACAGGGATGAACACTGAAGCTTTCTTT. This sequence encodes CASSQTGMNTEAFF.

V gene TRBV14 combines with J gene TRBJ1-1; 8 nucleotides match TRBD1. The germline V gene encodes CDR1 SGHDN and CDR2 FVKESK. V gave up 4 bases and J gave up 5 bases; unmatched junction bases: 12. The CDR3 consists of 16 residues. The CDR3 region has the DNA TGTGCCAGCAGCCTCCGGACAGGGACCCGTTTTACTGAAGCTTTCTTT. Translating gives CASSLRTGTRFTEAFF.

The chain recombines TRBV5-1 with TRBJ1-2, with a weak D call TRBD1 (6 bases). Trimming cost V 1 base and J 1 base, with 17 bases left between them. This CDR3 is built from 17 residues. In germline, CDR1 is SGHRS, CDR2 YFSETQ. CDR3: CASSLLSGAADNYGYTF. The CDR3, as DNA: TGCGCCAGCAGCTTGTTGTCAGGGGCGGCCGATAACTATGGCTACACCTTC.

This CDR3 reads CASSWTGTSEQYF. For the CDR3, the DNA is TGTGCCAGCAGCTGGACCGGGACTAGTGAGCAGTACTTC. The V and J genes are TRBV7-8 and TRBJ2-7, with 8 nucleotides matching TRBD2. Germline loops: CDR1 SGHVS, CDR2 FQNEAQ. The junction had 6 bases not matched to a gene; V was cut back by 4 bases and J by 7 bases. This CDR3 comprises 13 residues.

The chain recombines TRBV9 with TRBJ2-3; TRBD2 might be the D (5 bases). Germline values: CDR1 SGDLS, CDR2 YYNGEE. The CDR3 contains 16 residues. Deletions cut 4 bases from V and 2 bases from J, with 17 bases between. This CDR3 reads CASSLTDWNHTDTQYF. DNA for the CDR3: TGTGCCAGCAGCCTAACGGACTGGAACCACACAGATACGCAGTATTTT.

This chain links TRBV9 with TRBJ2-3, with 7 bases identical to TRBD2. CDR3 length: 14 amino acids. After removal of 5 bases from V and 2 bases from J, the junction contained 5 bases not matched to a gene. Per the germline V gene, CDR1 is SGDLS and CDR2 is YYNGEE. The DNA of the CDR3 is TGTGCCAGCAGTGATAGCGGGTACACAGATACGCAGTATTTT. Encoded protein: CASSDSGYTDTQYF.

The CDR3 region is CASSQRDFQETQYF. CDR3 bases: TGTGCCAGCAGCCAACGGGACTTTCAAGAGACCCAGTACTTC. V is TRBV14 and J is TRBJ2-5, with a possible D match to TRBD2 (6 bases). CDR1 is SGHDN and CDR2 is FVKESK in the germline V gene. Deletions cut 2 bases from V and 2 bases from J, with 9 bases between. The CDR3 consists of 14 residues.

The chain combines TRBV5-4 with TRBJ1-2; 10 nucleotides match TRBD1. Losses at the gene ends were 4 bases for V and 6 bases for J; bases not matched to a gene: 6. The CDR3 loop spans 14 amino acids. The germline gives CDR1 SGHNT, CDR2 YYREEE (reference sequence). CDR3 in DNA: TGTGCCAGCAGCCCCCGGACAGGGGGGGATGGCTACACCTTC. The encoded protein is CASSPRTGGDGYTF.